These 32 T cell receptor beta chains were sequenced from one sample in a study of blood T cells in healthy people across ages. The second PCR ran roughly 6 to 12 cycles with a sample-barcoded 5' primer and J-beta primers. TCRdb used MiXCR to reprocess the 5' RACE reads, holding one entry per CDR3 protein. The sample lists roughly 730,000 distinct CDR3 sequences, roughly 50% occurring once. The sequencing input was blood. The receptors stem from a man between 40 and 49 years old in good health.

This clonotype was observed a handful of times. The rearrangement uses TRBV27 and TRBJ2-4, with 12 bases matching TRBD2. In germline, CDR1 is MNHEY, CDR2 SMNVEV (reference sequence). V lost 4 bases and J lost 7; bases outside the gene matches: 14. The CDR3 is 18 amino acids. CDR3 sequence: CASSSNKLAGGHLNIQYF. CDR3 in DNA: TGTGCCAGCAGTTCCAACAAACTAGCGGGAGGCCACCTGAACATTCAGTACTTC.

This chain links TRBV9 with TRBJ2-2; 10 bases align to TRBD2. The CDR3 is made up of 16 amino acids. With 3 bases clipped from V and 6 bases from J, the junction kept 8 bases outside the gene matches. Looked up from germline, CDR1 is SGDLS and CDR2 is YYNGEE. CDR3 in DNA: TGTGCCAGCAGCGGAACAAGCGGGGGGGCCGCCGGGGAGCTGTTTTTT. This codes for CASSGTSGGAAGELFF.

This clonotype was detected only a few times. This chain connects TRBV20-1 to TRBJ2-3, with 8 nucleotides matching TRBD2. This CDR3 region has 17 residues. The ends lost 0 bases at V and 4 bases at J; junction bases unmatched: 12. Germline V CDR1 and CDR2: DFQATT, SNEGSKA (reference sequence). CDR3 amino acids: CSARDQGAGASADTQYF. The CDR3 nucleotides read TGCAGTGCTAGAGACCAAGGAGCGGGAGCTTCCGCAGATACGCAGTATTTT.

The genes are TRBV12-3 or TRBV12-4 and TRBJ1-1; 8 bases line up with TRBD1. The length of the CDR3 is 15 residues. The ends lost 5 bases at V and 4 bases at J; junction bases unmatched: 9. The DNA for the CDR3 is TGTGCCAGCAGTCCCCGGACAGGGTTTGGCACTGAAGCTTTCTTT. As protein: CASSPRTGFGTEAFF.

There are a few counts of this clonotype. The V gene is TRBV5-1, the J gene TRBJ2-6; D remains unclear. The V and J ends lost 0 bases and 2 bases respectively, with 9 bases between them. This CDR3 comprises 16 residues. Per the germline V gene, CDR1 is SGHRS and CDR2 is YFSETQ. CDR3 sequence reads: CASSLDLAPGANVLTF. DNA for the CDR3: TGCGCCAGCAGCTTGGATTTGGCCCCTGGGGCCAACGTCCTGACTTTC.

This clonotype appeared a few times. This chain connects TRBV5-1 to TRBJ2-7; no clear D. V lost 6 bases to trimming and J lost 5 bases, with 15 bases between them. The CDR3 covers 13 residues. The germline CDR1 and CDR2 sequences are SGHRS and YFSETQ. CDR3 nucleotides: TGCGCCAGCAAACAACTCGGCGGTGACGAGCAGTACTTC. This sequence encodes CASKQLGGDEQYF.

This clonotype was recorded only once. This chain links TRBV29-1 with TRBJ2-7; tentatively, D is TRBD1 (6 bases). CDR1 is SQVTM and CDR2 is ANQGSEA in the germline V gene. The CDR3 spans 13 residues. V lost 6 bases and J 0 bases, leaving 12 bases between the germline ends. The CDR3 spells CSVDQQGSYEQYF. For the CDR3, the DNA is TGCAGCGTAGACCAACAGGGCTCCTACGAGCAGTACTTC.

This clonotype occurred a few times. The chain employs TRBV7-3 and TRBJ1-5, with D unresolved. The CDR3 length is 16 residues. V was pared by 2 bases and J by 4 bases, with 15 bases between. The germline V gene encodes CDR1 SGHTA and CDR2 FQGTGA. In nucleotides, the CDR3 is TGTGCCAGCAGCTTAGTCCGGCCCGGACTGAATCAGCCCCAGCATTTT. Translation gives CASSLVRPGLNQPQHF.

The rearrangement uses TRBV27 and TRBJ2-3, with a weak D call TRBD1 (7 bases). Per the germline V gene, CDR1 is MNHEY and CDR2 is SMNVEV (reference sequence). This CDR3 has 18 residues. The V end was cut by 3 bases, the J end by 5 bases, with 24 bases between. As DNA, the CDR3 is TGTGCCAGCAGTTTGCTTATTTCTAGCGCCAGGGGGGTAGATACGCAGTATTTT. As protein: CASSLLISSARGVDTQYF.

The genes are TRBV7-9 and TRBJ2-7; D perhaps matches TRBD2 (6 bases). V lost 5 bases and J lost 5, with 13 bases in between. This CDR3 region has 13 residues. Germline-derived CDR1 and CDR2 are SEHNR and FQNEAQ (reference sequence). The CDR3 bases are TGTGCCAGCAGCCGACGGAGGGACCACGAGCAGTACTTC. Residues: CASSRRRDHEQYF.

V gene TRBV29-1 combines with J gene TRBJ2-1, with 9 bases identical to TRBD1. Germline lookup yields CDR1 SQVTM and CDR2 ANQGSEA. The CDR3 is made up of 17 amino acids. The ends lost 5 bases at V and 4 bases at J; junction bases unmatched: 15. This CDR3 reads CSVSRTGATIDYNEQFF. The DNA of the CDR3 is TGCAGCGTTTCGCGGACAGGGGCCACTATAGATTACAATGAGCAGTTCTTC.

CDR3 in DNA: TGCGCCAGCAGCGCAGGACAGGGGGCGGAAAGCTGCACCTTC. As protein: CASSAGQGAESCTF. This rearrangement joins TRBV5-1 to TRBJ1-2; 11 bases fit TRBD1. CDR3 length equals 14 residues. CDR1 and CDR2 from the germline V gene are SGHRS and YFSETQ. V lost 4 bases and J lost 13; bases outside the gene matches: 12.

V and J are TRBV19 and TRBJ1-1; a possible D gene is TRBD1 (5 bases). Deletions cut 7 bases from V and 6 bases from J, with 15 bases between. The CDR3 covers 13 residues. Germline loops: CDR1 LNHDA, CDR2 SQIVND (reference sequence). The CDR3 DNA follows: TGTGCCAGTAACCTCGGGGGAAACGCTGAAGCTTTCTTT. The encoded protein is CASNLGGNAEAFF.

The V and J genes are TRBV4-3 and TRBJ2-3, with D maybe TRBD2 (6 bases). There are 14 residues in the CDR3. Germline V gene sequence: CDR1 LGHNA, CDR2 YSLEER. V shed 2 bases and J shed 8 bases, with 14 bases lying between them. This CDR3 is CASSQLAAGGTQYF. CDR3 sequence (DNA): TGCGCCAGCAGCCAATTAGCAGCCGGGGGTACGCAGTATTTT.

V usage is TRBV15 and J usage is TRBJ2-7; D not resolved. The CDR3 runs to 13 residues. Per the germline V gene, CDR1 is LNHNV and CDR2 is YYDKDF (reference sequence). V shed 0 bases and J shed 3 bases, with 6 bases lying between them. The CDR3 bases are TGTGCCACCAGCAGAGAAAGCTACTACGAGCAGTACTTC. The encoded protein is CATSRESYYEQYF.

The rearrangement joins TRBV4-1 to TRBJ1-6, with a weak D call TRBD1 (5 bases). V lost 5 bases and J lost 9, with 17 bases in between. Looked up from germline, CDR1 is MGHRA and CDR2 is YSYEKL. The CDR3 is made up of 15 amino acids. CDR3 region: CASSSRDFDFSPLHF. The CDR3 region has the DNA TGCGCCAGCAGCTCACGGGACTTCGATTTTTCACCCCTCCACTTT.

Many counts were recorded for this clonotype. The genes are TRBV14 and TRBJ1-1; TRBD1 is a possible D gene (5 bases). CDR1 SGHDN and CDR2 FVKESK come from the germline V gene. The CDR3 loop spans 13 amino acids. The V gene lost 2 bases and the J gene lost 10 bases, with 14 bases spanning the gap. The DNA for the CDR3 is TGTGCCAGCAGCCAATTAGCGGTTGGGGCAGCTTTCTTT. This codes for CASSQLAVGAAFF.

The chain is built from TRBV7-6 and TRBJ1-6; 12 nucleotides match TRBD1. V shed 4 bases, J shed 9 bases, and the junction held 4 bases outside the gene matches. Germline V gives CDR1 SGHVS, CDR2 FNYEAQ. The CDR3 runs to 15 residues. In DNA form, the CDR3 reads TGTGCCAGCAGCTCGGGACAGGGGGCATCTTCACCCCTCCACTTT. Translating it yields CASSSGQGASSPLHF.

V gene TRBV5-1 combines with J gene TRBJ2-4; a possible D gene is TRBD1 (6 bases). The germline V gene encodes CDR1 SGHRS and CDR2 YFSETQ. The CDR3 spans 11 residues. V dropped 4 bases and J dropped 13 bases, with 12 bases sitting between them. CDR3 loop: CASSDLDRQYF. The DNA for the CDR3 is TGCGCCAGCAGCGATTTAGACAGGCAGTACTTC.

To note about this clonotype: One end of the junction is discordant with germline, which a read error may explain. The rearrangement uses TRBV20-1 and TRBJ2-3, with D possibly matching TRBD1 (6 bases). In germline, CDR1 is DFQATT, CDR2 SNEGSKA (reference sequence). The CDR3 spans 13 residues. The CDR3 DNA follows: TGCAGTGCTGGAGACGAAAGGACAGATAAGCAGTATTTT. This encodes CSAGDERTDKQYF.

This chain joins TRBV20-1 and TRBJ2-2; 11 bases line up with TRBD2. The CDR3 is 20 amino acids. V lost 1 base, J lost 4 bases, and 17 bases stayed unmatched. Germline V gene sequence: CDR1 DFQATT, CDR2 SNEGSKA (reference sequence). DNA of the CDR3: TGCAGTGCTAGAGCGACAGGCAGATTAGCGGGAGGGCCTAGCACCGGGGAGCTGTTTTTT. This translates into CSARATGRLAGGPSTGELFF.

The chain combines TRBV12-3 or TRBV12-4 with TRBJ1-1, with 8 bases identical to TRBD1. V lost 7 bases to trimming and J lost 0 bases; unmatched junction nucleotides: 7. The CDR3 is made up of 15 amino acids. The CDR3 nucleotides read TGTGCCAGCAATATTAGACAGGGGATGAACACTGAAGCTTTCTTT. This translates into CASNIRQGMNTEAFF.

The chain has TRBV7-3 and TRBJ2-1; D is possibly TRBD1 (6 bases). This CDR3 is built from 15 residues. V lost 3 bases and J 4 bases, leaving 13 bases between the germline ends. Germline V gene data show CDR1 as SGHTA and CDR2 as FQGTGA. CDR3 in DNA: TGTGCCAGCAGCTTGGACAGTCTACCTTACAATGAGCAGTTCTTC. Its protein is CASSLDSLPYNEQFF.

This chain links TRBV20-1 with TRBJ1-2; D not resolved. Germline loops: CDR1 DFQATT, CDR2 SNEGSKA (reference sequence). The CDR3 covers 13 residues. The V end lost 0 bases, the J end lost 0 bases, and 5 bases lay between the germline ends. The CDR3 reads CSARELANYGYTF. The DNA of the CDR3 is TGCAGTGCTAGAGAGTTAGCTAACTATGGCTACACCTTC.

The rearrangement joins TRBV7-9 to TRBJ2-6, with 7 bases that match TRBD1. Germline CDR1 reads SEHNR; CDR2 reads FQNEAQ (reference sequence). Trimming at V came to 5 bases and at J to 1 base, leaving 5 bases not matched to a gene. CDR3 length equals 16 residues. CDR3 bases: TGTGCCAGCAGCAAAGAACAGGGGTCTGGGGCCAACGTCCTGACTTTC. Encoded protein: CASSKEQGSGANVLTF. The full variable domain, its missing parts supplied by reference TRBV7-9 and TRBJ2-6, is DTGVSQNPRHKITKRGQNVTFRCDPISEHNRLYWYRQTLGQGPEFLTYFQNEAQLEKSRLLSDRFSAERPKGSFSTLEIQRTEQGDSAMYLCASSKEQGSGANVLTFGAGSRLTVL.

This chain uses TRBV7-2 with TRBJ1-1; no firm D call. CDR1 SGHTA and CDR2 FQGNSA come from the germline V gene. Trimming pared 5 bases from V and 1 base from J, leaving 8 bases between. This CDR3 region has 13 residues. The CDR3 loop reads CASSDRWNTEAFF. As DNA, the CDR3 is TGTGCCAGCAGCGACCGTTGGAACACTGAAGCTTTCTTT.

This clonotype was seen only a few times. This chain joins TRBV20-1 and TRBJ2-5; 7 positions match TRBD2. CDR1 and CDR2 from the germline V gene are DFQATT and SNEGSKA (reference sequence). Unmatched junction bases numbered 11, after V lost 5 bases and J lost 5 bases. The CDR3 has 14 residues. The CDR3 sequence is CSAQRAAGDETQYF. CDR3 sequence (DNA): TGCAGTGCTCAGAGGGCTGCGGGGGACGAGACCCAGTACTTC.

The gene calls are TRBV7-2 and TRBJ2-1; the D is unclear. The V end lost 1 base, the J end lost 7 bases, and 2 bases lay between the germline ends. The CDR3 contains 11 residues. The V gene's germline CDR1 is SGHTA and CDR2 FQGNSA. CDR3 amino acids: CASSLENEQFF. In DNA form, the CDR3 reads TGTGCCAGCAGCTTAGAAAATGAGCAGTTCTTC.

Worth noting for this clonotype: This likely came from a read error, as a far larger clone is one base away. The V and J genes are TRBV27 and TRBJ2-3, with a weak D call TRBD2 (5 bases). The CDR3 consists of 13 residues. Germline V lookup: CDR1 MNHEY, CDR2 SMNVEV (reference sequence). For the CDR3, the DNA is TGTGCCAGCAGTTTGGCTAGCACAGATAGGCAGTATTTT. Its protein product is CASSLASTDRQYF.

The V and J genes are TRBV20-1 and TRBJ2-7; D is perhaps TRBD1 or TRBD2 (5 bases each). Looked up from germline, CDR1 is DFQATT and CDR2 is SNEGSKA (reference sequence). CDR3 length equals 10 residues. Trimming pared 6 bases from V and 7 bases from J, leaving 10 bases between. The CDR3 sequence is CSASRGEQYF. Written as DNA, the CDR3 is TGCAGTGCCTCGAGGGGAGAGCAGTACTTC.

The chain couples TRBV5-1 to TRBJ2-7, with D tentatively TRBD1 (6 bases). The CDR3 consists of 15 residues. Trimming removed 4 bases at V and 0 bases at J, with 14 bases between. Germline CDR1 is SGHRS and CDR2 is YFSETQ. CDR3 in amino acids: CASSTGQLPSYEQYF. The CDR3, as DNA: TGCGCCAGCAGCACAGGACAGCTACCCTCCTACGAGCAGTACTTC.

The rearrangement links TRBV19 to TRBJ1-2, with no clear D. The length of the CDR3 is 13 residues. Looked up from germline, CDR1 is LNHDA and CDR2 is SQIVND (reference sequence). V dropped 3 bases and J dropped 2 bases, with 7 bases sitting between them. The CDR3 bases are TGTGCCAGTAGTATCTCAGGAAACTATGGCTACACCTTC. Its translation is CASSISGNYGYTF.